The 20 T cell receptor beta chains reported below all come from one sample, sequenced in a study of beta chain features in type 1 diabetes. As every portion of the isolated RNA was reverse transcribed, the sequencing read expressed TCRB transcripts. Only in-frame clones appear in the TCRdb table, and some are missing; sequencing was by immunoSEQ multiplex PCR. This table has hundreds of thousands of clones, roughly a sixth appearing once. The sequenced sample consisted of naive CD4+ T cells from blood. Receptor source: a man aged 18-30 years in good health.

This clone showed up just a few times. The chain uses TRBV4-3 and TRBJ2-7, with unresolved D. This CDR3 is 15 amino acids long. Germline CDR1 and CDR2: LGHNA and YSLEER. Deletions cut 4 bases from V and 0 bases from J, with 13 bases between. The CDR3 region is CASSPWRHLSYEQYF. The DNA for the CDR3 is TGCGCCAGCAGCCCTTGGAGACACCTCTCCTACGAGCAGTACTTC.

This clone has a handful of counts. The chain uses TRBV7-2 and TRBJ2-3; D call uncertain. Trimming pared 5 bases from V and 4 bases from J, leaving 16 bases between. CDR1 and CDR2 from the germline V gene are SGHTA and FQGNSA. The CDR3 spans 15 residues. The CDR3 loop reads CASSPRRIRSDTQYF. The CDR3 nucleotides are TGTGCCAGCAGCCCCAGGAGAATAAGATCAGATACGCAGTATTTT.

This clone came up a few times. V usage is TRBV7-2 and J usage is TRBJ2-5; 10 bases agree with TRBD1. The CDR3 has 13 residues. With V trimmed by 8 bases and J by 7 bases, 7 bases remained unmatched. Germline assignment: CDR1 SGHTA and CDR2 FQGNSA. In nucleotides, the CDR3 is TGTGCCAGCGGGGGGACAGGGGAAGCGACCCAGTACTTC. Translation: CASGGTGEATQYF.

This clone occurred a few times. The chain links TRBV5-6 to TRBJ2-5; D possibly corresponds to TRBD2 (7 bases). V was trimmed by 1 base and J by 4 bases, leaving 11 bases between them. The CDR3 has 14 amino acids. From germline, CDR1 is SGHDT and CDR2 YYEEEE. The CDR3 DNA reads TGTGCCAGCAGCTTGCGGGGGGCTCTAGAGACCCAGTACTTC. It codes for CASSLRGALETQYF.

This clone was counted a few times. J is TRBJ1-3 and V is TRBV5-4, with D possibly TRBD1 on 6 matching bases. Germline-derived CDR1 and CDR2 are SGHNT and YYREEE (reference sequence). CDR3 length equals 14 residues. The V end lost 4 bases, the J end lost 7 bases, and 15 bases lay between the germline ends. The CDR3 loop reads CASSVGNRANTIYF. The DNA for the CDR3 is TGTGCCAGCAGCGTGGGGAACAGGGCCAACACCATATATTTT.

The CDR3: CADNSGTNEQYF. The DNA of the CDR3 is TGTGCTGATAACAGCGGAACTAACGAGCAGTACTTC. The chain employs TRBV6-4 and TRBJ2-7; a weak D match, TRBD2 (5 bases). CDR3 length equals 12 residues. The germline gives CDR1 MRHNA, CDR2 SNTAGT.

The V call is TRBV7-2, the J call TRBJ2-3; the match to TRBD1 covers 8 bases. CDR3 length: 14 amino acids. The germline gives CDR1 SGHTA, CDR2 FQGNSA. With V trimmed by 5 bases and J by 3 bases, 4 bases remained unmatched. DNA of the CDR3: TGTGCCAGCAGCGGACAGGGTCGTACAGATACGCAGTATTTT. Protein product: CASSGQGRTDTQYF.

This chain connects TRBV14 to TRBJ2-7, with 7 bases fitting TRBD1. Germline CDR1 reads SGHDN; CDR2 reads FVKESK. CDR3 length: 15 residues. Trimming removed 5 bases from V and 0 bases from J; junction bases left unmatched: 7. The CDR3 DNA reads TGTGCCAGCAGCTGGACCGGACAGGCCTCCTACGAGCAGTACTTC. Its protein product is CASSWTGQASYEQYF.

V is TRBV2 and J is TRBJ2-7; possible D gene TRBD2, 5 bases. Germline V gene lookup returns CDR1 SNHLY and CDR2 FYNNEI. Trimming took 4 bases from V and 3 from J, leaving 10 bases between them. CDR3 length equals 13 residues. The CDR3 DNA sequence: TGTGCCAGCAGTGGGGAGCCGTTCTACGAGCAGTACTTC. It yields the protein CASSGEPFYEQYF.

V usage is TRBV4-3 and J usage is TRBJ2-2; D call uncertain. This CDR3 has 11 amino acids. V was cut by 5 bases and J by 14 bases, with 12 bases left in between. Germline CDR1 is LGHNA and CDR2 is YSLEER. The CDR3 nucleotides read TGCGCCAGCAGCTCCCACGGTAGCCTGTTTTTT. This translates into CASSSHGSLFF.

The chain employs TRBV15 and TRBJ2-7, with D hard to call. This CDR3 is built from 14 residues. Germline-derived CDR1 and CDR2 are LNHNV and YYDKDF (reference sequence). Deletions cut 0 bases from V and 7 bases from J, with 13 bases between. The CDR3 sequence is CATSRDRNAGEQYF. The DNA for the CDR3 is TGTGCCACCAGCAGAGATCGAAACGCCGGGGAGCAGTACTTC.

The chain recombines TRBV5-4 with TRBJ2-7; 7 bases are a match to TRBD2. This CDR3 has 15 amino acids. The V and J ends lost 3 bases and 5 bases, in that order; junction bases with no gene match: 11. The V gene's germline CDR1 is SGHNT and CDR2 YYREEE (reference sequence). CDR3 coding DNA: TGTGCCAGCAGCTCACGTAGCGGGTCCCCCCACGAGCAGTACTTC. It specifies CASSSRSGSPHEQYF.

This clone was seen a handful of times. The chain has TRBV14 and TRBJ2-5, with 8 bases lining up with TRBD2. The trim removed 6 bases at V and 5 bases at J, leaving 11 bases unmatched. This CDR3 is built from 15 residues. Germline CDR1 SGHDN, CDR2 FVKESK. This chain's CDR3 is CASSLFLAGMETQYF. In DNA, the CDR3 is TGTGCCAGCAGTTTATTTTTAGCGGGGATGGAGACCCAGTACTTC. Drawing the rest from reference TRBV14 and TRBJ2-5, the complete variable domain is EAGVTQFPSHSVIEKGQTVTLRCDPISGHDNLYWYRRVMGKEIKFLLHFVKESKQDESGMPNNRFLAERTGGTYSTLKVQPAELEDSGVYFCASSLFLAGMETQYFGPGTRLLVL.

This chain joins TRBV2 and TRBJ1-1, with D possibly TRBD1 on 5 matching bases. CDR3 length equals 14 residues. Per germline, CDR1 SNHLY and CDR2 FYNNEI. The V and J ends lost 5 bases and 4 bases respectively, with 14 bases between them. The CDR3: CASSRAGGGTEAFF. In DNA form, the CDR3 reads TGTGCCAGCAGTCGTGCGGGCGGGGGCACTGAAGCTTTCTTT.

This clone was counted between two and nine times. This chain connects TRBV28 to TRBJ1-1, with D maybe TRBD1 (6 bases). The CDR3 has 13 residues. The germline CDR1 and CDR2 sequences are MDHEN and SYDVKM. With 7 bases removed from V and 5 bases from J, the gap between germline ends came to 14 bases. The CDR3 nucleotides read TGTGCCAGCATCGGGGGCCCGCGGACTGAAGCTTTCTTT. This encodes CASIGGPRTEAFF.

This clone was detected only a few times. The junction departs from germline at one end; a sequencing error may be responsible. The chain carries TRBV19 and TRBJ1-2, with D possibly TRBD1 on 5 matching bases. The CDR3 sequence is 11 residues long. Looked up from germline, CDR1 is LNHDA and CDR2 is SQIVND (reference sequence). This chain's CDR3 is CGSGHINGYTF. CDR3 bases: TGCGGTTCAGGACACATTAATGGCTACACCTTC.

The chain couples TRBV5-1 to TRBJ2-7, with 9 bases identical to TRBD1. V lost 5 bases and J lost 6; bases outside the gene matches: 3. CDR1 is SGHRS and CDR2 is YFSETQ in the germline V gene. The length of the CDR3 is 12 residues. This CDR3 is CASSRDRAEQYF. The CDR3 DNA sequence: TGCGCCAGCAGTAGGGACAGGGCCGAGCAGTACTTC.

This clone has more than one count but fewer than ten. The rearrangement uses TRBV7-9 and TRBJ1-1; possible D gene TRBD1, 5 bases. Trimming removed 5 bases from V and 8 bases from J, with 12 bases in between. Germline CDR1 reads SEHNR; CDR2 reads FQNEAQ (reference sequence). The CDR3 runs to 12 residues. The CDR3, as DNA: TGTGCCAGCAGCGAAGACAGCCTAGAAGCTTTCTTT. As protein: CASSEDSLEAFF.

This clone was detected only a few times. The chain joins TRBV7-3 to TRBJ1-1; TRBD1 aligns across 8 bases. Germline V gives CDR1 SGHTA, CDR2 FQGTGA. Unmatched junction bases numbered 6, after V lost 5 bases and J lost 1 base. CDR3 length equals 15 residues. The chain's CDR3 is CASSPLDRANTEAFF. Here the CDR3 DNA reads TGTGCCAGCAGCCCGTTGGACAGGGCGAACACTGAAGCTTTCTTT.

This clone was observed a handful of times. The CDR3 here is CASSIRTSNQPQHF. In DNA, the CDR3 is TGTGCCAGCAGCATAAGGACTAGCAATCAGCCCCAGCATTTT. The chain has TRBV21-1 and TRBJ1-5. TRBV21-1 is shown as a pseudogene. The CDR3 is 14 residues long.